The 10 T cell receptor beta chains reported below all come from one sample, sequenced in a study of cytomegalovirus exposure and HLA in healthy donors. Both 60 Vbeta primers and 13 Jbeta primers went into the PCR. Produced via immunoSEQ multiplex PCR; TCRdb's table is partial and in-frame only. Of more than 85,000 clones listed, 70% to 80% were seen once; the top ten hold under 4%. The material sequenced was PBMCs. Receptor source: a male donor in good health and CMV-seropositive.

The chain is built from TRBV27 and TRBJ1-1; 12 bases fit TRBD1. The trim removed 4 bases at V and 6 bases at J, leaving 3 bases unmatched. CDR3 length: 14 residues. CDR1 is MNHEY, CDR2 SMNVEV, per germline (reference sequence). The CDR3 loop reads CASSWGQGAAEAFF. For the CDR3, the DNA is TGTGCCAGCAGTTGGGGACAGGGGGCCGCTGAAGCTTTCTTT.

The rearrangement joins TRBV9 to TRBJ2-2; weak D call: TRBD2 (6 bases). The CDR3 sequence is 16 residues long. V gave up 0 bases and J gave up 1 base, with 10 bases separating them. Germline V gives CDR1 SGDLS, CDR2 YYNGEE. CDR3 nucleotides: TGTGCCAGCAGCGTAGGGGTCGGGGGGAACACCGGGGAGCTGTTTTTT. This codes for CASSVGVGGNTGELFF.

The chain is built from TRBV30 and TRBJ2-5; D unclear. Looked up from germline, CDR1 is GTSNPN and CDR2 is SVGIG (reference sequence). The V end was cut by 2 bases, the J end by 2 bases, with 9 bases between. This CDR3 has 13 residues. In DNA form, the CDR3 reads TGTGCCTGGAGTCCCATCCAACAAGAGACCCAGTACTTC. This gives the protein CAWSPIQQETQYF.

The chain links TRBV5-6 to TRBJ1-5; 9 bases align to TRBD1. The germline V gene encodes CDR1 SGHDT and CDR2 YYEEEE. The CDR3 has 15 amino acids. After removal of 3 bases from V and 1 base from J, the junction contained 2 bases not matched to a gene. Written as DNA, the CDR3 is TGTGCCAGCAGCTCGGGACAGGGCAGCAATCAGCCCCAGCATTTT. Protein: CASSSGQGSNQPQHF.

The V call is TRBV9, the J call TRBJ2-1; TRBD2 might be the D (7 bases). CDR3 size: 15 residues. Trimming cost V 2 bases and J 4 bases, with 13 bases left between them. In germline, CDR1 is SGDLS, CDR2 YYNGEE. CDR3 in amino acids: CASSVAGADYNEQFF. The CDR3 DNA is TGTGCCAGCAGCGTCGCGGGGGCTGATTACAATGAGCAGTTCTTC.

This clone appeared a few times. This sequence joins TRBV4-1 and TRBJ2-7; 9 positions match TRBD1. Per the germline V gene, CDR1 is MGHRA and CDR2 is YSYEKL. The trim removed 2 bases at V and 5 bases at J, leaving 7 bases unmatched. This CDR3 contains 15 residues. CDR3 residues: CASSQPGTGRNEQYF. CDR3 nucleotides: TGCGCCAGCAGCCAACCGGGGACAGGGCGAAACGAGCAGTACTTC.

The rearrangement links TRBV6-5 to TRBJ2-2, with D tentatively TRBD2 (6 bases). The CDR3 loop spans 13 amino acids. Per germline, CDR1 MNHEY and CDR2 SVGAGI. With 5 bases removed from V and 5 bases from J, the gap between germline ends came to 9 bases. The CDR3 sequence: CASSTGSTGELFF. CDR3 in DNA: TGTGCCAGCAGTACCGGGAGTACCGGGGAGCTGTTTTTT.

DNA for the CDR3: TGTGCCAGCAGCTGGACAGGGGGCGCGTTCGGGGGGCCCGGGGAGCTGTTTTTT. This codes for CASSWTGGAFGGPGELFF. The V and J genes are TRBV7-9 and TRBJ2-2; 11 bases are a match to TRBD1. Germline loops: CDR1 SEHNR, CDR2 FQNEAQ (reference sequence). The junction had 13 bases not matched to a gene; V was cut back by 4 bases and J by 6 bases. The CDR3 spans 18 residues.

CDR3 sequence: CASRDLGQRNYGYTF. The CDR3, as DNA: TGTGCCAGCAGGGACCTTGGACAGCGTAACTATGGCTACACCTTC. The V and J genes are TRBV6-6 and TRBJ1-2, with D perhaps TRBD1 (6 bases). The V and J ends lost 6 bases and 1 base respectively, with 15 bases between them. This CDR3 has 15 residues. Germline CDR1 is MNHNY and CDR2 is SVGAGI (reference sequence).

This sequence joins TRBV6-5 and TRBJ2-3, with 8 bases identical to TRBD1. V dropped 5 bases and J dropped 0; count of bases not matched to a gene: 4. The CDR3 extends over 15 amino acids. The germline gives CDR1 MNHEY, CDR2 SVGAGI. CDR3 residues: CASSPGTGSTDTQYF. The DNA of the CDR3 is TGTGCCAGCAGTCCCGGGACAGGTAGCACAGATACGCAGTATTTT.